The 23 T cell receptor beta chains reported below all come from one sample, sequenced in a study of T cells after yellow fever vaccination. TCRdb processed the 5' RACE reads anew with MiXCR; each CDR3 protein has one entry. The sample gives about 50,000 distinct CDR3 sequences, roughly 7.4% of which show up once; roughly two fifths is in the top ten. This specimen was CD8+ T cells sorted from PBMCs, taken on the day of the first yellow fever vaccination. These receptors all stem from a man between 18 and 35 years old who received the YFV17D yellow fever vaccine.

This clonotype was detected ten times or more. The V call is TRBV7-6, the J call TRBJ2-1; perhaps TRBD1 as D (5 bases). The CDR3 is made up of 12 amino acids. Germline loops: CDR1 SGHVS, CDR2 FNYEAQ. V was trimmed by 2 bases and J by 8 bases, leaving 7 bases between them. The CDR3 DNA reads as TGTGCCAGCAGCTTATCAGGGCATGAGCAGTTCTTC. The encoded protein is CASSLSGHEQFF.

This clonotype was seen repeatedly, ten times or more. The chain has TRBV12-3 or TRBV12-4 and TRBJ2-5; 12 positions agree with TRBD1. The trim removed 3 bases at V and 5 bases at J, leaving 4 bases unmatched. The CDR3 covers 15 residues. CDR3 region: CASSFGTGGYETQYF. The DNA of the CDR3 is TGTGCCAGCAGTTTCGGGACAGGGGGCTATGAGACCCAGTACTTC.

This clonotype was seen only a few times. The rearrangement links TRBV4-3 to TRBJ1-5; D unclear. Germline loops: CDR1 LGHNA, CDR2 YSLEER. The V and J ends lost 5 bases and 1 base respectively, with 6 bases between them. This CDR3 spans 13 amino acids. The CDR3 region has the DNA TGCGCCAGCAGCGTACAGAGCAATCAGCCCCAGCATTTT. It specifies CASSVQSNQPQHF.

This chain links TRBV9 with TRBJ2-1, with TRBD1 identical over 7 bases. Germline CDR1 and CDR2: SGDLS and YYNGEE. The CDR3 spans 14 residues. Trimming cost V 1 base and J 8 bases; bases outside gene matches: 6. CDR3 protein: CASSVRPGQYEQFF. CDR3 coding DNA: TGTGCCAGCAGCGTAAGACCGGGACAGTATGAGCAGTTCTTC.

This clonotype was seen a few times. V usage is TRBV9 and J usage is TRBJ2-7; weak D call: TRBD2 (6 bases). CDR3 length: 14 amino acids. Trimming stripped 3 bases from V and 6 bases from J, with 16 bases between. Germline V gives CDR1 SGDLS, CDR2 YYNGEE. In DNA form, the CDR3 reads TGTGCCAGCAGCGCCGGGGACTTGTCGCCCGAGCAGTACTTC. This codes for CASSAGDLSPEQYF.

At least ten counts were recorded for this clonotype. The chain joins TRBV12-5 to TRBJ2-2; 9 nucleotides match TRBD1. The J segment lost 6 bases and the V segment lost 4 bases, leaving 9 bases of the junction unmatched. CDR3 size: 16 residues. The germline V gene has CDR1 LGHNT and CDR2 FRNRAP. The CDR3 spells CASGWTRDREAGELFF. In DNA, the CDR3 is TGTGCTAGTGGTTGGACCCGGGACAGGGAGGCCGGGGAGCTGTTTTTT. The full variable domain, its missing parts supplied by reference TRBV12-5 and TRBJ2-2, is DARVTQTPRHKVTEMGQEVTMRCQPILGHNTVFWYRQTMMQGLELLAYFRNRAPLDDSGMPKDRFSAEMPDATLATLKIQPSEPRDSAVYFCASGWTRDREAGELFFGEGSRLTVL.

V gene TRBV18 combines with J gene TRBJ2-1; TRBD2 aligns across 8 bases. This CDR3 has 15 amino acids. V trimming: 3 bases; J trimming: 13 bases; junction bases outside the gene matches: 14. Germline-derived CDR1 and CDR2 are KGHSH and LQKENI. The CDR3 protein is CASSPPAGSGGGQFF. For the CDR3, the DNA is TGTGCCAGCTCACCTCCCGCGGGGAGCGGGGGCGGACAGTTCTTC.

The chain is built from TRBV7-6 and TRBJ1-6; 7 nucleotides match TRBD1. Trimming took 5 bases from V and 8 from J; bases not matched to a gene: 9. CDR1 is SGHVS and CDR2 is FNYEAQ in the germline V gene. The CDR3 covers 15 residues. CDR3 bases: TGTGCCAGCAGCCTAGGACAGGAGGCAGATTCACCCCTCCACTTT. Translating it yields CASSLGQEADSPLHF.

The gene calls are TRBV9 and TRBJ1-1; D remains ambiguous. The CDR3 runs 14 residues. Germline lookup yields CDR1 SGDLS and CDR2 YYNGEE. V lost 4 bases, J lost 6 bases, and 16 bases lay in between. CDR3 bases: TGTGCCAGCAGCCCCCAGGAAGGAGGACCTGAAGCTTTCTTT. Its translation is CASSPQEGGPEAFF.

This clonotype came up many times. The chain recombines TRBV2 with TRBJ1-3; D remains unclear. The CDR3 length is 15 residues. CDR1 is SNHLY, CDR2 FYNNEI, per germline. V shed 10 bases and J shed 0 bases, with 16 bases lying between them. The CDR3 reads CATSPDVNSGNTIYF. The CDR3, as DNA: TGTGCCACCTCACCGGACGTAAACTCTGGAAACACCATATATTTT. Complete variable domain (other parts from reference TRBV2 and TRBJ1-3): EPEVTQTPSHQVTQMGQEVILRCVPISNHLYFYWYRQILGQKVEFLVSFYNNEISEKSEIFDDQFSVERPDGSNFTLKIRSTKLEDSAMYFCATSPDVNSGNTIYFGEGSWLTVV.

This clonotype appeared many times. The rearrangement uses TRBV11-3 and TRBJ2-1; D is perhaps TRBD2 (6 bases). The germline V gene has CDR1 SGHNT and CDR2 YENEEA. The germline V and J ends were trimmed by 3 bases and 2 bases, with 11 bases remaining between them. This CDR3 has 15 amino acids. CDR3 sequence: CASSLGLATYNEQFF. The CDR3, as DNA: TGTGCCAGCAGCTTGGGGCTAGCGACCTACAATGAGCAGTTCTTC.

A few counts support this clonotype. The chain is built from TRBV7-9 and TRBJ1-2; D may be TRBD1 (5 bases). This CDR3 is built from 16 residues. The V gene's germline CDR1 is SEHNR and CDR2 FQNEAQ (reference sequence). V was shortened by 4 bases and J by 4 bases, with 19 bases between the two germline ends. The CDR3 reads CASSSVTGLNAYGYTF. The CDR3 coding sequence is TGTGCCAGCAGCTCGGTTACGGGGCTCAACGCCTATGGCTACACCTTC.

This clonotype was seen at least ten times. This chain joins TRBV28 and TRBJ1-2, with no clear D. This CDR3 comprises 14 residues. Trimming cost V 4 bases and J 1 base, with 10 bases left between them. CDR1 and CDR2 from the germline V gene are MDHEN and SYDVKM. In DNA form, the CDR3 reads TGTGCCAGCAGTTCGGGTGAGCATAACTATGGCTACACCTTC. Encoded protein: CASSSGEHNYGYTF.

The table lists this clonotype with a few counts. The chain uses TRBV5-4 and TRBJ1-1; D gene ambiguous. Germline CDR1 is SGHNT and CDR2 is YYREEE (reference sequence). The ends were cut back, 0 bases at V and 0 bases at J, with 6 bases in the middle. This CDR3 spans 14 amino acids. The CDR3 region is CASSLEHMNTEAFF. CDR3 nucleotide sequence: TGTGCCAGCAGCTTGGAGCACATGAACACTGAAGCTTTCTTT. The full variable domain, with the rest looked up from reference TRBV5-4 and TRBJ1-1, is ETGVTQSPTHLIKTRGQQVTLRCSSQSGHNTVSWYQQALGQGPQFIFQYYREEENGRGNFPPRFSGLQFPNYSSELNVNALELDDSALYLCASSLEHMNTEAFFGQGTRLTVV.

In its sample, this clonotype was seen many times. The chain uses TRBV7-9 and TRBJ2-5; tentatively, D is TRBD2 (6 bases). Looked up from germline, CDR1 is SEHNR and CDR2 is FQNEAQ (reference sequence). V shed 5 bases and J shed 9 bases, with 25 bases lying between them. The CDR3 is 16 residues long. The CDR3 region is CASSLRLDGPSEAQYF. The CDR3 DNA sequence: TGTGCCAGCAGCCTAAGACTAGACGGACCCTCGGAGGCCCAGTACTTC.

This clonotype has at least ten counts. The genes are TRBV18 and TRBJ1-1; the D is unclear. Looked up from germline, CDR1 is KGHSH and CDR2 is LQKENI. Trimming removed 4 bases at V and 0 bases at J, with 12 bases between. The CDR3 is 15 amino acids. CDR3 region: CASSLSGRMNTEAFF. In DNA form, the CDR3 reads TGTGCCAGCTCACTGTCTGGACGGATGAACACTGAAGCTTTCTTT.

The gene calls are TRBV15 and TRBJ1-1; no reliable D call. Trimming left V 0 bases short and J 8 bases short, with 19 bases between. Germline CDR1 LNHNV, CDR2 YYDKDF (reference sequence). This CDR3 is built from 16 residues. CDR3 sequence: CATSRDPATMTGEAFF. The CDR3 DNA follows: TGTGCCACCAGCAGAGATCCGGCGACTATGACCGGAGAAGCTTTCTTT.

Remarks on this clonotype: A read error may explain this, as a much larger clone is one base away. V and J are TRBV4-3 and TRBJ2-7, with 9 bases lining up with TRBD1. Germline V lookup: CDR1 LGHNA, CDR2 YSLEER. This CDR3 spans 14 amino acids. Here the CDR3 DNA reads TGCACCAGCAGCCAAGCACAGGGGGCCGACGAGCAGTACTTC. It yields the protein CTSSQAQGADEQYF.

This clonotype was detected ten times or more. V usage is TRBV20-1 and J usage is TRBJ2-7, with D unclear. Germline V gene sequence: CDR1 DFQATT, CDR2 SNEGSKA (reference sequence). The CDR3 sequence is 13 residues long. The V gene lost 2 bases and the J gene lost 0 bases, with 8 bases spanning the gap. CDR3 amino acids: CSARLFSSYEQYF. CDR3 in DNA: TGCAGTGCTAGACTCTTTAGCTCCTACGAGCAGTACTTC.

In this sample, this clonotype turned up once. A much larger clone lies one base from this, so it may be a read error. The chain recombines TRBV7-9 with TRBJ2-3, with a possible D match to TRBD1 (6 bases). Germline CDR1 and CDR2: SEHNR and FQNEAQ (reference sequence). The CDR3 is 13 amino acids. V was shortened by 6 bases and J by 8 bases, with 15 bases between the two germline ends. The CDR3 protein is CASSPGVAGTQYF. The CDR3 region has the DNA TGTGCCAGCAGTCCAGGGGTCGCGGGTACGCAGTATTTT.

This clonotype was counted at least ten times. The genes are TRBV4-1 and TRBJ2-4; D may be TRBD1 (5 bases). Trimming removed 5 bases from V and 8 bases from J, with 28 bases in between. The germline gives CDR1 MGHRA, CDR2 YSYEKL. CDR3 length equals 18 residues. In DNA, the CDR3 is TGCGCCAGCAGCAGTTTTACAACCCGGACACTCTTCGGTGACATTCAGTACTTC. It is translated as CASSSFTTRTLFGDIQYF.

The V call is TRBV7-9, the J call TRBJ2-7, with TRBD2 as a possible D gene (5 bases). The CDR3 is 14 residues long. Germline V gives CDR1 SEHNR, CDR2 FQNEAQ (reference sequence). The V and J ends lost 0 bases and 4 bases respectively, with 10 bases between them. The CDR3 nucleotides read TGTGCCAGCAGCTTAGCTTATGGGGAGTACGAGCAGTACTTC. This sequence encodes CASSLAYGEYEQYF.

This rearrangement joins TRBV15 to TRBJ1-6; 9 nucleotides match TRBD1. The CDR3 totals 15 residues. Germline V gene data show CDR1 as LNHNV and CDR2 as YYDKDF (reference sequence). The junction had 4 bases not matched to a gene; V was cut back by 3 bases and J by 7 bases. This CDR3 is CATSSRGQGNSPLHF. CDR3 nucleotide sequence: TGTGCCACCAGCAGCCGGGGACAGGGAAATTCACCCCTCCACTTT.